These 26 T cell receptor beta chains came from one sample sequenced in a study of cytomegalovirus exposure and HLA in healthy donors. 60 Vbeta and 13 Jbeta primers were used in PCR. The table came from immunoSEQ multiplex PCR; TCRdb's copy has only in-frame clones and leaves some out. The table has 110,000 to 150,000 clones, 65% to 80% seen once; the top ten hold approximately 4%. The sample comprised PBMCs. These receptors were taken from a male donor in good health and CMV-seronegative.

The chain is built from TRBV6-1 and TRBJ2-1; 11 nucleotides agree with TRBD2. CDR3 length equals 18 residues. Per the germline V gene, CDR1 is MNHNS and CDR2 is SASEGT. Germline trimming cut 4 bases from V and 6 bases from J; bases unmatched to any gene: 14. For the CDR3, the DNA is TGTGCCAGCAGTGGACCTAGCGGGGGGCCCGCCGGTGGCAATGAGCAGTTCTTC. It specifies CASSGPSGGPAGGNEQFF.

This clone occurred a few times. This chain uses TRBV7-2 with TRBJ1-2; D perhaps matches TRBD1 (6 bases). CDR1 and CDR2 from the germline V gene are SGHTA and FQGNSA. The length of the CDR3 is 12 residues. V was clipped by 6 bases and J by 3 bases, with 8 bases between them. CDR3 amino acids: CASRKGDYGYTF. The CDR3, as DNA: TGTGCCAGCAGAAAGGGGGACTATGGCTACACCTTC.

This rearrangement joins TRBV5-1 to TRBJ2-3; D gene ambiguous. The germline V and J ends were trimmed by 0 bases and 5 bases, with 4 bases remaining between them. This CDR3 contains 12 residues. CDR1 is SGHRS and CDR2 is YFSETQ in the germline V gene. CDR3 protein: CASSLAVDTQYF. The CDR3 coding sequence is TGCGCCAGCAGCTTGGCCGTAGATACGCAGTATTTT.

The CDR3 DNA reads TGCGCCAGCAGCTACAGCGGGAGAGGGCAGGAGACCCAGTACTTC. It encodes CASSYSGRGQETQYF. The rearrangement uses TRBV5-1 and TRBJ2-5; 8 bases fit TRBD2. This CDR3 spans 15 amino acids. Looked up from germline, CDR1 is SGHRS and CDR2 is YFSETQ. After removal of 3 bases from V and 5 bases from J, the junction contained 9 bases not matched to a gene. Drawing the rest from reference TRBV5-1 and TRBJ2-5, the complete variable domain is KAGVTQTPRYLIKTRGQQVTLSCSPISGHRSVSWYQQTPGQGLQFLFEYFSETQRNKGNFPGRFSGRQFSNSRSEMNVSTLELGDSALYLCASSYSGRGQETQYFGPGTRLLVL.

This clone was recorded a few times. The V and J genes are TRBV27 and TRBJ1-2, with 7 bases identical to TRBD1. The CDR3 is 15 residues long. The junction had 7 bases not matched to a gene; V was cut back by 3 bases and J by 3 bases. Germline V gene lookup returns CDR1 MNHEY and CDR2 SMNVEV (reference sequence). The CDR3 DNA reads as TGTGCCAGCAGTTTGCGACAGGGCGGTTACTATGGCTACACCTTC. Protein sequence: CASSLRQGGYYGYTF.

The chain combines TRBV11-2 with TRBJ2-5, with 9 bases aligning to TRBD1. The DNA end favors TRBJ2-7, so the J call may be wrong. The CDR3 length is 16 residues. CDR1 is SGHAT and CDR2 is FQNNGV in the germline V gene. The CDR3 is CASSLAWDRAIYEQYF. For the CDR3, the DNA is TGTGCCAGCAGCTTAGCATGGGACAGGGCAATTTACGAGCAGTACTTC.

V is TRBV7-3 and J is TRBJ2-3; possibly TRBD2 for D (6 bases). CDR1 is SGHTA, CDR2 FQGTGA, per germline. CDR3 size: 12 residues. Trimming took off 4 bases at V and 4 bases at J, with 6 bases between the two ends. The CDR3 nucleotides are TGTGCCAGCAGCTCGGGAGCAGATACGCAGTATTTT. Its protein is CASSSGADTQYF.

This rearrangement joins TRBV10-1 to TRBJ1-5; 8 nucleotides match TRBD1. This CDR3 region has 15 residues. The V and J ends lost 7 bases and 2 bases, in that order; junction bases with no gene match: 7. The germline V gene encodes CDR1 WNHNN and CDR2 SYGVQD (reference sequence). The chain's CDR3 is CASTDTDRGNQPQHF. The CDR3 coding sequence is TGCGCCAGCACCGATACGGACAGGGGCAATCAGCCCCAGCATTTT.

The genes are TRBV19 and TRBJ2-5, with unresolved D. The end of the DNA fits TRBJ2-7 better, so the J call may be wrong. CDR1 is LNHDA and CDR2 is SQIVND in the germline V gene (reference sequence). The CDR3 sequence is 11 residues long. CDR3 loop: CASSDTYEQYF. DNA of the CDR3: TGTGCCAGTAGTGATACCTACGAGCAGTACTTC.

This clone has a handful of counts. The chain combines TRBV29-1 with TRBJ2-7; 8 bases map to TRBD1. The J segment lost 7 bases and the V segment lost 4 bases, leaving 9 bases of the junction unmatched. Germline CDR1 SQVTM, CDR2 ANQGSEA. CDR3 size: 13 residues. The CDR3 DNA reads as TGCAGCGTTGCAGGGACAGGAACGGGTGAGCAGTACTTC. Its translation is CSVAGTGTGEQYF.

The rearrangement links TRBV7-8 to TRBJ2-7, with D maybe TRBD1 (5 bases). V gave up 5 bases and J gave up 3 bases, with 17 bases separating them. Germline V gene data show CDR1 as SGHVS and CDR2 as FQNEAQ. This CDR3 comprises 15 residues. The CDR3 spells CASSQPLTVNYEQYF. For the CDR3, the DNA is TGTGCCAGCAGCCAACCACTGACAGTTAACTACGAGCAGTACTTC.

The chain carries TRBV13 and TRBJ2-1; D perhaps matches TRBD2 (7 bases). The CDR3 is made up of 14 amino acids. CDR1 PRHDT and CDR2 FYEKMQ come from the germline V gene (reference sequence). V shed 6 bases and J shed 9 bases, with 18 bases lying between them. CDR3 sequence reads: CASSGGGGPREQFF. The CDR3 coding sequence is TGTGCCAGCAGTGGAGGGGGGGGTCCGCGTGAGCAGTTCTTC.

Only a few counts were recorded for this clone. The chain combines TRBV7-9 with TRBJ1-1; weak D call: TRBD1 (5 bases). Between the trimmed V and J ends, which lost 5 bases and 1 base, there was a span of 11 bases. Germline V gene sequence: CDR1 SEHNR, CDR2 FQNEAQ (reference sequence). The CDR3 sequence is 14 residues long. CDR3 sequence reads: CASSPSGGNTEAFF. CDR3 DNA sequence: TGTGCCAGCAGCCCCTCGGGGGGGAACACTGAAGCTTTCTTT.

This clone was counted only a few times. The chain uses TRBV5-1 and TRBJ2-2, with no clear D. In germline, CDR1 is SGHRS, CDR2 YFSETQ. The length of the CDR3 is 15 residues. Trimming took off 4 bases at V and 0 bases at J, with 10 bases between the two ends. The CDR3 loop reads CASSPAAANTGELFF. CDR3 bases: TGCGCCAGCAGCCCGGCGGCCGCGAACACCGGGGAGCTGTTTTTT. Combining the CDR3 with reference TRBV5-1 and TRBJ2-2 gives the whole variable domain KAGVTQTPRYLIKTRGQQVTLSCSPISGHRSVSWYQQTPGQGLQFLFEYFSETQRNKGNFPGRFSGRQFSNSRSEMNVSTLELGDSALYLCASSPAAANTGELFFGEGSRLTVL.

V and J are TRBV27 and TRBJ2-5; D may be TRBD2 (5 bases). The CDR3 consists of 12 residues. Germline V CDR1 and CDR2: MNHEY, SMNVEV (reference sequence). V was pared by 2 bases and J by 4 bases, with 5 bases between. CDR3 nucleotides: TGTGCCAGCAGTTTAGAGGGAGAGACCCAGTACTTC. This translates into CASSLEGETQYF.

The table lists this clone with a count of one. The chain recombines TRBV5-8 with TRBJ2-1; 12 bases match TRBD2. The germline CDR1 and CDR2 sequences are SGHTS and YDEGEE. CDR3 length: 18 amino acids. V was clipped by 6 bases and J by 4 bases; unmatched bases: 14. In DNA, the CDR3 is TGTGCCAGCAACATAGACAGGCGGACTAGCGGGGTATACAATGAGCAGTTCTTC. This codes for CASNIDRRTSGVYNEQFF. The complete variable domain, with remaining parts taken from reference TRBV5-8 and TRBJ2-1, reads EAGVTQSPTHLIKTRGQQATLRCSPISGHTSVYWYQQALGLGLQFLLWYDEGEERNRGNFPPRFSGRQFPNYSSELNVNALELEDSALYLCASNIDRRTSGVYNEQFFGPGTRLTVL.

The chain is built from TRBV4-1 and TRBJ2-7; the D gene is possibly TRBD1 (6 bases). There are 14 residues in the CDR3. The V gene lost 0 bases and the J gene lost 7 bases, with 13 bases spanning the gap. The germline CDR1 and CDR2 sequences are MGHRA and YSYEKL. CDR3 nucleotide sequence: TGCGCCAGCAGCCAAGAGCTGGGGGCGCGAGAGCAGTACTTC. Translating it yields CASSQELGAREQYF.

This clone was observed a handful of times. V and J are TRBV7-9 and TRBJ1-5; D unresolved. CDR1 SEHNR and CDR2 FQNEAQ come from the germline V gene (reference sequence). The germline V and J ends were trimmed by 5 bases and 1 base, with 9 bases remaining between them. The CDR3 runs to 14 residues. CDR3 amino acids: CASSLAGSNQPQHF. The CDR3 region has the DNA TGTGCCAGCAGCCTTGCGGGGAGCAATCAGCCCCAGCATTTT.

V usage is TRBV19 and J usage is TRBJ1-5; 7 bases fit TRBD1. The CDR3 runs to 14 residues. Germline loops: CDR1 LNHDA, CDR2 SQIVND (reference sequence). The ends lost 2 bases at V and 5 bases at J; junction bases unmatched: 3. The CDR3 spells CASSIRQGDQPQHF. In DNA, the CDR3 is TGTGCCAGTAGTATAAGACAGGGCGATCAGCCCCAGCATTTT.

This chain uses TRBV30 with TRBJ2-7, with 7 bases fitting TRBD2. The CDR3 covers 13 residues. The germline CDR1 and CDR2 sequences are GTSNPN and SVGIG (reference sequence). J lost 5 bases, V lost 3 bases, and 7 bases had no gene match. In nucleotides, the CDR3 is TGTGCCTGGAGCGGCGGGAGTCGCGACGAGCAGTACTTC. Translated, it gives CAWSGGSRDEQYF. Using reference TRBV30 and TRBJ2-7 for the parts outside the CDR3, the full variable domain is SQTIHQWPATLVQPVGSPLSLECTVEGTSNPNLYWYRQAAGRGLQLLFYSVGIGQISSEVPQNLSASRPQDRQFILSSKKLLLSDSGFYLCAWSGGSRDEQYFGPGTRLTVT.

The chain recombines TRBV7-9 with TRBJ2-7, with no clear D. The V gene lost 5 bases and the J gene lost 3 bases, with 20 bases spanning the gap. CDR1 and CDR2 (germline): SEHNR, FQNEAQ (reference sequence). The CDR3 is made up of 16 amino acids. The CDR3 DNA reads as TGTGCCAGCAGCCCAGGATTTCGTACAGAGATCTACGAGCAGTACTTC. Protein: CASSPGFRTEIYEQYF.

This chain links TRBV9 with TRBJ2-5; no clear D gene. This CDR3 region has 12 residues. CDR1 and CDR2 (germline): SGDLS, YYNGEE. The V gene lost 3 bases and the J gene lost 1 base, with 4 bases spanning the gap. CDR3 residues: CASSAFQETQYF. Written as DNA, the CDR3 is TGTGCCAGCAGCGCCTTCCAAGAGACCCAGTACTTC.

With respect to this clone: Distinct nucleotide sequences in the sample also encode this CDR3. V usage is TRBV5-6 and J usage is TRBJ1-5; maybe TRBD1 (5 bases). Per germline, CDR1 SGHDT and CDR2 YYEEEE. This CDR3 is 16 amino acids long. Between the trimmed V and J ends, which lost 5 bases and 0 bases, there was a span of 15 bases. The DNA for the CDR3 is TGTGCCAGCAGTCCGGGGCAGGGACTTAGCAATCAGCCCCAGCATTTT. It is translated as CASSPGQGLSNQPQHF.

The rearrangement joins TRBV29-1 to TRBJ2-2; 11 bases are shared with TRBD1. There are 16 residues in the CDR3. V lost 4 bases, J lost 8 bases, and 12 bases stayed unmatched. Germline values: CDR1 SQVTM, CDR2 ANQGSEA. The DNA for the CDR3 is TGCAGCGTTGCTGTGCTCGGACAGGGGGCAACAGGGGAGCTGTTTTTT. Protein product: CSVAVLGQGATGELFF.

The chain has TRBV10-3 and TRBJ2-7; TRBD1 is a possible D gene (8 bases). Per germline, CDR1 ENHRY and CDR2 SYGVKD. This CDR3 is 16 amino acids long. V lost 2 bases and J lost 6, with 20 bases in between. Here the CDR3 DNA reads TGTGCCATCAGTGAGGCAGGACAGGGAGGGGGACCCGAGCAGTACTTC. Amino acids: CAISEAGQGGGPEQYF.

CDR3 sequence reads: CASSLRGRRGRLETQYF. In DNA, the CDR3 is TGTGCCAGCAGCTTAAGAGGGAGACGAGGTCGGTTGGAGACCCAGTACTTC. The V gene is TRBV7-3, the J gene TRBJ2-5; weak D call: TRBD2 (5 bases). This CDR3 is built from 17 residues. The V end was cut by 1 base, the J end by 5 bases, with 20 bases between. In germline, CDR1 is SGHTA, CDR2 FQGTGA.